This record covers a single TCR beta chain. Its target is unknown. The record originates from a study of radiation and T cells in renal cell carcinoma. Study-wide results and caveats: Pretreatment tumor biopsies were lacking, so baseline clonotypes are unknown.

V was shortened by 4 bases and J by 4 bases, with 7 bases between the two germline ends. CDR3 length: 12 amino acids. Germline loops: CDR1 LNHNV, CDR2 YYDKDF (reference sequence). Clones were sequenced by immunoSEQ multiplex PCR, and TCRdb holds only the in-frame ones, with some missing. The repertoire consists of roughly 130,000 clones, with about 88% occurring once and the leading ten covering 9.5% to 15%. Documented time point: baseline pretreatment blood. Described treatment: 15 Gy SBRT to primary tumor, nephrectomy 4 weeks later. Blood was sampled at baseline, 2 weeks and 4 weeks after SBRT. The tumor was a clear cell renal cell carcinoma.

The chain carries TRBV15 and TRBJ2-5; D tentatively reads TRBD1 or TRBD2 (5 bases each). Sequencing was performed on blood, taken from a patient whose treatment included radiotherapy and nephrectomy. The source of this sequence is a woman aged 50 to 60 with renal cell carcinoma. CDR3 region: CATSNGGETQYF. The CDR3 DNA reads TGTGCCACCAGCAATGGGGGAGAGACCCAGTACTTC.